This entry lists 25 T cell receptor beta chains sequenced from one sample in a study of T cell responses to AZD1222 COVID-19 vaccine. Only in-frame clones appear in the TCRdb table, and some are missing; sequencing was by immunoSEQ multiplex PCR. The sample holds 90,000 to 95,000 clones; under 90% are singletons and the top ten take approximately 10%. Sequenced material: peripheral blood, taken on day 0 of AZD1222 vaccination. The receptors were gathered from an adult in good health.

The chain has TRBV5-5 and TRBJ1-5; maybe TRBD1 (6 bases). This CDR3 is 14 amino acids long. Germline V gene sequence: CDR1 SGHKS, CDR2 YYEKEE (reference sequence). The V end lost 2 bases, the J end lost 5 bases, and 11 bases lay between the germline ends. CDR3 sequence (DNA): TGTGCCAGCAGCTTTACAGGGCGGCATCAGCCCCAGCATTTT. The encoded protein is CASSFTGRHQPQHF.

The chain combines TRBV5-1 with TRBJ1-2; 7 bases align to TRBD1. The CDR3 consists of 16 residues. CDR1 is SGHRS and CDR2 is YFSETQ in the germline V gene. V trimming: 3 bases; J trimming: 5 bases; junction bases outside the gene matches: 13. The CDR3 loop is CASSSAEGAAGYGYTF. The CDR3 nucleotides are TGCGCCAGCAGCTCCGCCGAGGGGGCGGCAGGGTATGGCTACACCTTC.

The chain has TRBV7-8 and TRBJ1-2, with D maybe TRBD1 (6 bases). Trimming cost V 5 bases and J 4 bases, with 14 bases left between them. The CDR3 is made up of 14 amino acids. CDR1 and CDR2 (germline): SGHVS, FQNEAQ. The CDR3 region has the DNA TGTGCCAGCAGCCCTTGGACAGAAGGCTATGGCTACACCTTC. It yields the protein CASSPWTEGYGYTF.

This chain joins TRBV9 and TRBJ1-5; maybe TRBD1 (6 bases). Trimming cost V 5 bases and J 0 bases, with 15 bases left between them. The V gene's germline CDR1 is SGDLS and CDR2 YYNGEE. This CDR3 is 16 amino acids long. The CDR3 bases are TGTGCCAGCAGTCTTCGGGGGCCTTATAGCAATCAGCCCCAGCATTTT. As protein: CASSLRGPYSNQPQHF.

The chain joins TRBV7-9 to TRBJ2-2; TRBD2 agrees at 8 bases. Germline V gene sequence: CDR1 SEHNR, CDR2 FQNEAQ (reference sequence). This CDR3 has 18 residues. V lost 4 bases and J lost 5; bases outside the gene matches: 15. The CDR3 DNA reads TGTGCCAGCAGCTCTCCGCGTCCGGGACTAGAAAGGACCGGGGAGCTGTTTTTT. Translating gives CASSSPRPGLERTGELFF.

The chain uses TRBV5-8 and TRBJ1-1, with D uncertain. The CDR3 has 13 amino acids. Trimming pared 0 bases from V and 5 bases from J, leaving 8 bases between. Germline loops: CDR1 SGHTS, CDR2 YDEGEE. CDR3 amino acids: CASSLGTATEAFF. CDR3 DNA sequence: TGTGCCAGCAGCTTGGGAACGGCGACTGAAGCTTTCTTT.

The chain combines TRBV9 with TRBJ1-1; 8 nucleotides match TRBD1. The junction had 14 bases not matched to a gene; V was cut back by 3 bases and J by 4 bases. CDR1 and CDR2 (germline): SGDLS, YYNGEE. The CDR3 runs to 17 residues. CDR3 region: CASSAKDRTGWGTEAFF. CDR3 bases: TGTGCCAGCAGCGCCAAGGATCGGACAGGGTGGGGCACTGAAGCTTTCTTT.

The chain couples TRBV5-1 to TRBJ2-2, with 7 positions matching TRBD2. The CDR3 has 15 residues. Losses at the gene ends were 2 bases for V and 2 bases for J; bases not matched to a gene: 3. Germline CDR1 SGHRS, CDR2 YFSETQ. DNA of the CDR3: TGCGCCAGCAGCTTAGGGACTACCAACACCGGGGAGCTGTTTTTT. It codes for CASSLGTTNTGELFF.

This chain uses TRBV7-8 with TRBJ1-4; 7 bases are a match to TRBD1. Germline CDR1 reads SGHVS; CDR2 reads FQNEAQ. Trimming removed 4 bases from V and 7 bases from J; junction bases left unmatched: 15. The CDR3 runs 17 residues. CDR3 residues: CASSSLRGRGEGEKLFF. In nucleotides, the CDR3 is TGTGCCAGCAGCTCCCTTAGGGGGCGGGGCGAGGGTGAAAAACTGTTTTTT.

This rearrangement joins TRBV6-6 to TRBJ2-1, with TRBD2 identical over 15 bases. Germline CDR1 and CDR2: MNHNY and SVGAGI (reference sequence). The V and J ends lost 6 bases and 7 bases, in that order; junction bases with no gene match: 4. The CDR3 loop spans 15 amino acids. The chain's CDR3 is CASRAGTSGRNEQFF. DNA of the CDR3: TGTGCCAGCAGGGCAGGGACTAGCGGGAGGAATGAGCAGTTCTTC.

V usage is TRBV7-2 and J usage is TRBJ2-1; D gene unclear. V shed 7 bases and J shed 6 bases, with 16 bases lying between them. This CDR3 has 14 amino acids. CDR1 is SGHTA and CDR2 is FQGNSA in the germline V gene. DNA of the CDR3: TGTGCCAGCAACTTGGCTTATGGTGGCAATGAGCAGTTCTTC. It encodes CASNLAYGGNEQFF.

The chain links TRBV11-3 to TRBJ2-7, with D possibly TRBD2 on 5 matching bases. V shed 0 bases and J shed 1 base, with 10 bases lying between them. Germline CDR1 and CDR2: SGHNT and YENEEA. The CDR3 contains 15 residues. The CDR3: CASSLERERSYEQYF. CDR3 DNA sequence: TGTGCCAGCAGCTTAGAGAGGGAGAGGTCCTACGAGCAGTACTTC.

The V call is TRBV10-3, the J call TRBJ1-6; no firm D call. Germline V gene sequence: CDR1 ENHRY, CDR2 SYGVKD. The ends were cut back, 0 bases at V and 7 bases at J, with 4 bases in the middle. The CDR3 consists of 13 residues. CDR3 DNA sequence: TGTGCCATCAGTGAGTCCGACAATTCACCCCTCCACTTT. Translation: CAISESDNSPLHF.

The chain links TRBV6-6 to TRBJ2-7, with D perhaps matching TRBD1 (5 bases). The V gene lost 6 bases and the J gene lost 4 bases, with 7 bases spanning the gap. Germline values: CDR1 MNHNY, CDR2 SVGAGI (reference sequence). The CDR3 covers 11 residues. Written as DNA, the CDR3 is TGTGCCAGCAGCCGACAGTACGAGCAGTACTTC. It is translated as CASSRQYEQYF.

The chain links TRBV7-2 to TRBJ2-5; D may be TRBD1 or TRBD2 (6 bases each). The CDR3 consists of 16 residues. Between the trimmed V and J ends, which lost 2 bases and 4 bases, there was a span of 17 bases. Germline CDR1 reads SGHTA; CDR2 reads FQGNSA. DNA for the CDR3: TGTGCCAGCAGCTTATGGGGGGCCGGGACTGGAGAGACCCAGTACTTC. It codes for CASSLWGAGTGETQYF.

CDR3 in DNA: TGTGCCAGCAGCCAATTCGGACAGAACACTGAAGCTTTCTTT. Translating it yields CASSQFGQNTEAFF. The chain couples TRBV3-1 (or the pseudogene TRBV3-2) to TRBJ1-1; perhaps TRBD1 as D (5 bases). Germline CDR1 LGHDT, CDR2 YNNKEL (reference sequence). The CDR3 is 14 amino acids. V lost 2 bases to trimming and J lost 1 base, with 8 bases between them.

A few counts support this clone. The chain links TRBV9 to TRBJ2-6; D is possibly TRBD2 (5 bases). This CDR3 has 15 amino acids. Trimming removed 2 bases from V and 4 bases from J, with 10 bases in between. Germline V gene data show CDR1 as SGDLS and CDR2 as YYNGEE. The CDR3 region has the DNA TGTGCCAGCAGCGTGACTGGGAGCGGGGCCAACGTCCTGACTTTC. Translated: CASSVTGSGANVLTF.

The chain combines TRBV6-5 with TRBJ2-7; the match to TRBD2 covers 13 bases. With V trimmed by 6 bases and J by 7 bases, 9 bases remained unmatched. In germline, CDR1 is MNHEY, CDR2 SVGAGI. This CDR3 spans 15 amino acids. For the CDR3, the DNA is TGTGCCAGCAGGACAACTAGCGGGGGGGCCTGGGAGCAGTACTTC. Translating it yields CASRTTSGGAWEQYF.

The genes are TRBV28 and TRBJ2-4; D tentatively reads TRBD1 or TRBD2 (5 bases each). The CDR3 extends over 14 amino acids. Looked up from germline, CDR1 is MDHEN and CDR2 is SYDVKM. Trimming removed 3 bases at V and 3 bases at J, with 9 bases between. The CDR3 spells CASSLGRGKNIQYF. Here the CDR3 DNA reads TGTGCCAGCAGTTTGGGACGTGGCAAAAACATTCAGTACTTC.

The rearrangement links TRBV20-1 to TRBJ1-5; D unclear. This CDR3 has 13 amino acids. Germline V gives CDR1 DFQATT, CDR2 SNEGSKA (reference sequence). Deletions cut 3 bases from V and 5 bases from J, with 11 bases between. CDR3 sequence: CSASRVSHQPQHF. In DNA, the CDR3 is TGCAGTGCTAGTCGGGTGTCACATCAGCCCCAGCATTTT.

The chain couples TRBV18 to TRBJ1-4, with D unclear. This CDR3 spans 15 amino acids. Looked up from germline, CDR1 is KGHSH and CDR2 is LQKENI. The V end lost 0 bases, the J end lost 5 bases, and 10 bases lay between the germline ends. This chain's CDR3 is CASSPPGGGNEKLFF. In nucleotides, the CDR3 is TGTGCCAGCTCACCACCGGGAGGCGGAAATGAAAAACTGTTTTTT. Full variable domain (outside the CDR3, taken from reference TRBV18 and TRBJ1-4): NAGVMQNPRHLVRRRGQEARLRCSPMKGHSHVYWYRQLPEEGLKFMVYLQKENIIDESGMPKERFSAEFPKEGPSILRIQQVVRGDSAAYFCASSPPGGGNEKLFFGSGTQLSVL.

This rearrangement joins TRBV5-5 to TRBJ2-7; D unresolved. The CDR3 has 15 residues. V was clipped by 4 bases and J by 6 bases, with 20 bases between them. Germline V gene sequence: CDR1 SGHKS, CDR2 YYEKEE (reference sequence). The CDR3 region has the DNA TGTGCCAGCAGCGCACTTACACCCCGATACATCGAGCAGTACTTC. It encodes CASSALTPRYIEQYF.

The rearrangement links TRBV6-6 to TRBJ2-1; D gene unclear. The germline V gene encodes CDR1 MNHNY and CDR2 SVGAGI (reference sequence). V lost 5 bases and J 3 bases, leaving 5 bases between the germline ends. The CDR3 is 12 amino acids. In nucleotides, the CDR3 is TGTGCCAGCAGTACATTCTACAATGAGCAGTTCTTC. It is translated as CASSTFYNEQFF.

This chain connects TRBV7-7 to TRBJ2-6, with 9 positions matching TRBD1. This CDR3 has 16 residues. Germline V gene data show CDR1 as SSHAT and CDR2 as FNYEAQ (reference sequence). CDR3 amino acids: CASGLTGGLGANVLTF. CDR3 bases: TGTGCTAGCGGACTGACAGGGGGGTTAGGGGCCAACGTCCTGACTTTC.

The gene calls are TRBV2 and TRBJ2-1, with 10 nucleotides matching TRBD1. The CDR3 spans 16 residues. Trimming cost V 2 bases and J 2 bases; bases outside gene matches: 3. The germline gives CDR1 SNHLY, CDR2 FYNNEI. CDR3 residues: CASSEWGTGAYNEQFF. The CDR3 DNA follows: TGTGCCAGCAGTGAATGGGGGACAGGGGCCTACAATGAGCAGTTCTTC. The full variable domain, its missing parts supplied by reference TRBV2 and TRBJ2-1, is EPEVTQTPSHQVTQMGQEVILRCVPISNHLYFYWYRQILGQKVEFLVSFYNNEISEKSEIFDDQFSVERPDGSNFTLKIRSTKLEDSAMYFCASSEWGTGAYNEQFFGPGTRLTVL.